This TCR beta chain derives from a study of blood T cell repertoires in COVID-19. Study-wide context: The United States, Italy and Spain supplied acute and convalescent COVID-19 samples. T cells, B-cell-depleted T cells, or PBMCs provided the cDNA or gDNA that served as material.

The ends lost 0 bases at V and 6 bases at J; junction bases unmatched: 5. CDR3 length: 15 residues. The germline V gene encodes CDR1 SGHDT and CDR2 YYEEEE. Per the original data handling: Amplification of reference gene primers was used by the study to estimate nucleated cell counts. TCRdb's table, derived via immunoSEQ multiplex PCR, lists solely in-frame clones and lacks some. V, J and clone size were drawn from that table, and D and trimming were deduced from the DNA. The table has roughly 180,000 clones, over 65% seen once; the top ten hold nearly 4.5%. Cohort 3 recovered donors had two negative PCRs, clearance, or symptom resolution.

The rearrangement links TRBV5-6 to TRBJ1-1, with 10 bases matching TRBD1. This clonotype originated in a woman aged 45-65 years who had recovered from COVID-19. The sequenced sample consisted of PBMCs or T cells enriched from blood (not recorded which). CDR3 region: CASSLGPGQGAEAFF. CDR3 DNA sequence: TGTGCCAGCAGCTTGGGCCCCGGACAGGGGGCTGAAGCTTTCTTT.